The sample holds a few counts of the clone carrying this T cell receptor beta chain. Susac syndrome patients met recently defined diagnostic criteria for definite or probable disease. Reverse transcription of about 0.5 to 1 ug RNA used random hexamers. TCR beta CDR3 was amplified by immunoSEQ multiplex PCR. This amplification extended across 54 Vbeta and 13 Jbeta segments. From the immunoSEQ multiplex PCR reads, TCRdb called clonotypes with MiXCR, one entry per CDR3 protein. The repertoire holds over 130,000 distinct CDR3 sequences, with more than 85% as singletons. The sample comes from a study of CD8 T cells in Susac syndrome. Background on the study: At the time their blood was drawn, patients with Susac syndrome were either therapy-naive, on corticosteroids (with some of them also receiving intravenous immunoglobulin), or on intravenous immunoglobulin alone.

The CDR3 has 15 amino acids. Trimming cost V 4 bases and J 8 bases, with 20 bases left between them. CDR1 is MNHEY and CDR2 is SVGAGI in the germline V gene. The sequenced sample was CD4+ T cells from PBMCs. The rearrangement links TRBV6-5 to TRBJ1-2, with a tentative D call TRBD1 (5 bases). The sequence was collected from a human donor with Susac syndrome. The CDR3 coding sequence is TGTGCCAGCAGTTTCGAAATACCCAGGGTTAACGGCTACACCTTC. Its protein is CASSFEIPRVNGYTF.